The text below deals with one T cell receptor beta chain. The sample holds many counts of this clonotype. Its antigen is still unknown. No base qualities exist here, and no much larger clone lies one base off it. The entry originates in a study of liver allograft versus peripheral blood T cells (TCRdb year 2020). Concerning the study at large: The study compared the T cell receptor repertoires present in transplanted livers with the repertoires present in the peripheral blood of liver transplant recipients. On the study overall, not on this receptor specifically: T cell receptor repertoires inside liver allografts were reported to be different from the repertoires detected in peripheral blood.

The germline V gene encodes CDR1 MNHNY and CDR2 SVGAGI (reference sequence). The CDR3 runs 15 amino acids, cysteine and phenylalanine included. CDR3 DNA only is kept here, 45 bases in frame from base 1. V is pared back by 7 bases and J by 1 base, with 13 bases lying between the germline termini. For sequencing, an Illumina MiSeq was employed. TCRdb passed the public sequencing reads through fastp at Q25 and MiXCR, retaining productive beta sequences. Rows matching on CDR3 protein sequence are summarized as one entry with the most common DNA and genes. The sample table contains just over 5,000 distinct CDR3 sequences; only one count was recorded for around a sixth of them. The top ten clones comprise 50% to 70% of the sample.

The V gene is TRBV6-6 and the J gene is TRBJ2-2; the best D guess is TRBD1, with 5 bases matching. The TCR comes from a human patient who had a liver transplant. It is possible that, after a transplant, some T cells come from the graft donor. The CDR3 loop reads CASTNRRGNTGELFF. In nucleotides, the sequence is TGTGCCAGCACCAACAGAAGGGGGAACACCGGGGAGCTGTTTTTT.